Below are 10 T cell receptor beta chains sequenced from a single sample in a study of memory CD4+ T cells and cytomegalovirus serostatus (dated by TCRdb to the late 2010s). A FACSAria II was used to sort memory CD4+ T cells, defined as single viable CD3+CD4+CD8-CD45RO+ cells. The library came from the immunoSEQ multiplex PCR assay. TCRdb holds this immuneACCESS table with in-frame rearrangements only. Some clones are missing; in checked studies, unresolved V genes explain under half, and the rest has no known cause. For this sample the table gives approximately 61,000 clones, of which 80% were detected only once. The leading ten clones occupy around 0.51% of the sample. The sequenced sample was memory CD4+ T cells from blood. The receptor source for this set is an adult in good health and CMV-seronegative. Some clones in this sample may be carry-over from other donors' samples.

The rearrangement uses TRBV25-1 and TRBJ2-2; the D is unclear. Germline V gives CDR1 MGHDK, CDR2 SYGVNS. The CDR3 spans 12 residues. V lost 6 bases to trimming and J lost 5 bases, with 7 bases between them. The CDR3 nucleotides are TGTGCCAGCAGAACGGCTACCGGGGAGCTGTTTTTT. Translating it yields CASRTATGELFF.

This clone was seen a handful of times. The chain is built from TRBV10-1 and TRBJ2-2, with unresolved D. The length of the CDR3 is 13 residues. The ends were cut back, 10 bases at V and 5 bases at J, with 14 bases in the middle. Germline V gives CDR1 WNHNN, CDR2 SYGVQD (reference sequence). The CDR3 loop is CATNIGRTGELFF. CDR3 DNA sequence: TGCGCCACCAATATAGGGCGAACCGGGGAGCTGTTTTTT.

The chain combines TRBV19 with TRBJ1-5, with no clear D. Germline V lookup: CDR1 LNHDA, CDR2 SQIVND (reference sequence). With 4 bases removed from V and 5 bases from J, the gap between germline ends came to 15 bases. CDR3 size: 15 residues. The CDR3 reads CASSTRTGGDQPQHF. The CDR3, as DNA: TGTGCCAGTAGTACTCGGACGGGCGGGGATCAGCCCCAGCATTTT.

This clone appeared once. The chain uses TRBV28 and TRBJ2-2, with D possibly being TRBD1 (6 bases). Germline V gene sequence: CDR1 MDHEN, CDR2 SYDVKM. The CDR3 has 14 residues. V was clipped by 4 bases and J by 1 base, with 7 bases between them. The CDR3 is CASSSGQNTGELFF. For the CDR3, the DNA is TGTGCCAGCAGTTCGGGACAGAACACCGGGGAGCTGTTTTTT.

The chain couples TRBV29-1 to TRBJ1-1; 7 bases fit TRBD1. The CDR3 is 13 amino acids. The V gene's germline CDR1 is SQVTM and CDR2 ANQGSEA. The V segment lost 4 bases and the J segment 4 bases; nucleotides outside the gene matches: 6. CDR3 coding DNA: TGCAGCGTTGGCAGGGGGAGGAGCACTGAAGCTTTCTTT. This sequence encodes CSVGRGRSTEAFF.

V and J are TRBV5-1 and TRBJ2-5; 7 nucleotides match TRBD2. With V trimmed by 2 bases and J by 3 bases, 4 bases remained unmatched. This CDR3 is 14 amino acids long. Germline lookup yields CDR1 SGHRS and CDR2 YFSETQ. This chain's CDR3 is CASSLSTSEETQYF. In nucleotides, the CDR3 is TGCGCCAGCAGCTTAAGTACTAGCGAAGAGACCCAGTACTTC.

The CDR3 nucleotides are TGTGCCAGCAGCAAACGCCCTCAACAGGGGTTGATATGCTGGGGTGAAAAACTGTTTTTT. The encoded protein is CASSKRPQQGLICWGEKLFF. The rearrangement uses TRBV21-1 and TRBJ1-4; no check of the table's D call, TRBD1, against the DNA was made. TRBV21-1 is termed a pseudogene. The CDR3 has 20 amino acids.

The chain couples TRBV19 to TRBJ1-4; 9 bases line up with TRBD1. Trimming took 2 bases from V and 10 from J; bases not matched to a gene: 8. CDR3 length: 15 amino acids. CDR1 is LNHDA, CDR2 SQIVND, per germline (reference sequence). CDR3 nucleotide sequence: TGTGCCAGTAGTATAACGGGACAGGGTCTTGGAAAACTGTTTTTT. Protein sequence: CASSITGQGLGKLFF.

V usage is TRBV14 and J usage is TRBJ2-7; 10 bases align to TRBD2. J lost 6 bases, V lost 0 bases, and 8 bases had no gene match. In germline, CDR1 is SGHDN, CDR2 FVKESK. This CDR3 spans 16 amino acids. The CDR3 DNA is TGTGCCAGCAGCCAAGAGAGGACTAGCGGAGGCGGCGAGCAGTACTTC. Protein: CASSQERTSGGGEQYF. Complete variable domain (other parts from reference TRBV14 and TRBJ2-7): EAGVTQFPSHSVIEKGQTVTLRCDPISGHDNLYWYRRVMGKEIKFLLHFVKESKQDESGMPNNRFLAERTGGTYSTLKVQPAELEDSGVYFCASSQERTSGGGEQYFGPGTRLTVT.

This clone was recorded a few times. The V call is TRBV13, the J call TRBJ2-5; 8 bases are shared with TRBD1. The CDR3 totals 15 residues. Germline trimming cut 3 bases from V and 4 bases from J; bases unmatched to any gene: 7. Germline CDR1 PRHDT, CDR2 FYEKMQ (reference sequence). The CDR3 nucleotides read TGTGCCAGCAGCTTCGGACAGGGATCAGGAGAGACCCAGTACTTC. Translation: CASSFGQGSGETQYF.